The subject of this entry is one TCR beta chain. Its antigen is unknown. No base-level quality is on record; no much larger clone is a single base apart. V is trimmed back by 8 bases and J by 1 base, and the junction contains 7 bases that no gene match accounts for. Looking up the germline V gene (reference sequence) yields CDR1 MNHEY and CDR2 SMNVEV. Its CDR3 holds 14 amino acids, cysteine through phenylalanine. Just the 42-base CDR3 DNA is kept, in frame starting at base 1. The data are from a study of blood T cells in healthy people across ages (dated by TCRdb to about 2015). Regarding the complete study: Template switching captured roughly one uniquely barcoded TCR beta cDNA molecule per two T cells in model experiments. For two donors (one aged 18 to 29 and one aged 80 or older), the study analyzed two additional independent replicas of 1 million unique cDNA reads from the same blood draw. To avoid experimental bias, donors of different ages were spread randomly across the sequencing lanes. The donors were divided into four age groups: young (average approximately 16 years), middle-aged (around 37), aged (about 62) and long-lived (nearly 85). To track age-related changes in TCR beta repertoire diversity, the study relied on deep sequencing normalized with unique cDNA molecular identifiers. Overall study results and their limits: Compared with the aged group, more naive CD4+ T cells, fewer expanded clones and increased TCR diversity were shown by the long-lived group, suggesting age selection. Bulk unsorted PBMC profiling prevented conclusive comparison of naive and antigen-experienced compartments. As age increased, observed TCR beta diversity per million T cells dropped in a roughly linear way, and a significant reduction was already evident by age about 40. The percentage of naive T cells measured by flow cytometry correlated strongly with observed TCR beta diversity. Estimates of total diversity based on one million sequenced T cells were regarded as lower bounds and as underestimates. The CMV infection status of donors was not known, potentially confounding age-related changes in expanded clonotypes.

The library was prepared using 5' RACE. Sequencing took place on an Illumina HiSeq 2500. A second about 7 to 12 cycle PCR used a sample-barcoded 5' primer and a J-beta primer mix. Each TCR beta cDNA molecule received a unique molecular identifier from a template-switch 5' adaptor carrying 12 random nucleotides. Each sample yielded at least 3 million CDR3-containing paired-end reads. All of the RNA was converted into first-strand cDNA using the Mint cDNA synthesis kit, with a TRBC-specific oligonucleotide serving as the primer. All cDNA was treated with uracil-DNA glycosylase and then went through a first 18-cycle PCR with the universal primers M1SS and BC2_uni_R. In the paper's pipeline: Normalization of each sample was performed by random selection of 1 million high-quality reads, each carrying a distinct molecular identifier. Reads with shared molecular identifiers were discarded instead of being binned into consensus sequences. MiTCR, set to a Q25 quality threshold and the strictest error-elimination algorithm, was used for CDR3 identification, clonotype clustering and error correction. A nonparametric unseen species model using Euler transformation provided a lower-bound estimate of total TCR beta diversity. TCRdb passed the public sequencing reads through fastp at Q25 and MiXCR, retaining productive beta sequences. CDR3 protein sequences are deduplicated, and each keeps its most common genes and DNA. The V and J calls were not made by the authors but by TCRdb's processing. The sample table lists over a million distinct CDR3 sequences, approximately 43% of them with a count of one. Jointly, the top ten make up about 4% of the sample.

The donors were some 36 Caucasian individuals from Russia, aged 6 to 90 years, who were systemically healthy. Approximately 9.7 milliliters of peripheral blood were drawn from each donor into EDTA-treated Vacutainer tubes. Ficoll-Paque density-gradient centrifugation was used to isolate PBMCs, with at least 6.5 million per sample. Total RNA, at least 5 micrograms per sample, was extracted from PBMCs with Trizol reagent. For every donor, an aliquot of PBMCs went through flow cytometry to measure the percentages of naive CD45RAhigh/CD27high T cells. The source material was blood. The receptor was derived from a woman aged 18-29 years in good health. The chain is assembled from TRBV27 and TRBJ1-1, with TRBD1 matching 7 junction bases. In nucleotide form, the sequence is TGTGCCAGCGGCCACAGGGGTCCGAACACTGAAGCTTTCTTT. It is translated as CASGHRGPNTEAFF.